This T cell receptor beta chain derives from a study of patients and donors after allogeneic stem cell transplantation (dated by TCRdb to between 2020 and 2021). The method behind the library was RT-PCR. These reads were obtained on a NextSeq 550. The public reads were reprocessed in TCRdb via fastp at Q25 and MiXCR, keeping in-frame beta chains. Rows are unified per CDR3 protein, each entry keeping the most common DNA and genes. This sample comprises about 960,000 distinct CDR3 sequences, about a sixth of them detected only once. The ten largest clones represent 5.5% to 6.5% of the sample. The germline V gene (reference sequence) specifies LNHNV as CDR1 and YYDKDF as CDR2. Trimming leaves V shorter by 3 bases and J shorter by 2 bases, with the junction holding 3 bases beyond the gene matches. Its CDR3 holds 16 amino acids, cysteine through phenylalanine. The entry retains the CDR3 DNA only, 48 bases that are in frame from base 1.

About this clonotype: The antigen it recognizes is unknown. Nothing much larger sits one base from this clone, and base qualities are not available.

The sequence was collected from a human donor who was either an allogeneic HSCT recipient or a stem cell or donor lymphocyte infusion donor (not recorded which). It is not recorded whose cells these are; they may come from a transplant donor. The chain joins TRBV15 to TRBJ2-1; 11 bases in the middle match TRBD2. The specimen was blood, either unsorted or a sorted T cell fraction (not recorded which). The DNA sequence reads TGTGCCACCAGCAGCCCGGGACTAGCGGCCTACAATGAGCAGTTCTTC. It codes for CATSSPGLAAYNEQFF.